Below, 12 T cell receptor beta chains from the same sample are listed, as sequenced in a study of T-cell reconstitution after alpha-beta-depleted transplantation in children. Preparation of the TCRbeta library was carried out with unique molecular identifiers. One entry per CDR3 protein results from TCRdb running MiXCR on the PCR reads. The top ten clones hold about 2% of a sample with fewer than 700,000 distinct CDR3 sequences, 13% of them seen once. The starting material was PBMCs, mostly from graft donor cells, obtained 360 days after TCRalphabeta/CD19-depleted stem cell transplant. The receptors derive from a male patient younger than 18 who had a stem cell transplant for acute myeloid leukemia, so the T cells may come from the graft donor.

This clonotype was seen a handful of times. V and J are TRBV12-3 or TRBV12-4 and TRBJ2-7, with D tentatively TRBD2 (5 bases). V lost 0 bases to trimming and J lost 7 bases, with 10 bases between them. The CDR3 runs to 13 residues. The CDR3 coding sequence is TGTGCCAGCAGTTTAGCCCGGGATTTTGAGCAGTACTTC. It codes for CASSLARDFEQYF.

This clonotype showed up just a few times. The V call is TRBV7-3, the J call TRBJ2-7; 10 positions match TRBD2. With 0 bases clipped from V and 5 bases from J, the junction kept 16 bases outside the gene matches. Germline V gene lookup returns CDR1 SGHTA and CDR2 FQGTGA. The CDR3 sequence is 19 residues long. CDR3 region: CASSLTRIAGGSKKDEQYF. The CDR3 DNA is TGTGCCAGCAGCTTAACGAGGATAGCGGGAGGTTCCAAGAAGGACGAGCAGTACTTC.

This clonotype occurred once. The chain combines TRBV7-3 with TRBJ2-3; 14 bases are a match to TRBD2. Germline lookup yields CDR1 SGHTA and CDR2 FQGTGA. The CDR3 contains 19 residues. With 5 bases clipped from V and 3 bases from J, the junction kept 13 bases outside the gene matches. CDR3 bases: TGTGCCAGCAGCCCCGACTCCTTTGGGACTAGCGGGAGAACAGATACGCAGTATTTT. Translating gives CASSPDSFGTSGRTDTQYF.

CDR3 nucleotides: TGTGCCAGCAGCACCTCCTCGGGTTGGAAAGCTTTCTTT. It translates to CASSTSSGWKAFF. This rearrangement joins TRBV7-8 to TRBJ1-1; D is unresolved. The CDR3 spans 13 residues. Between the trimmed V and J ends, which lost 5 bases and 9 bases, there was a span of 16 bases. Germline assignment: CDR1 SGHVS and CDR2 FQNEAQ. Together with reference TRBV7-8 and TRBJ1-1, the CDR3 gives the full variable domain: GAGVSQSPRYKVAKRGQDVALRCDPISGHVSLFWYQQALGQGPEFLTYFQNEAQLDKSGLPSDRFFAERPEGSVSTLKIQRTQQEDSAVYLCASSTSSGWKAFFGQGTRLTVV.

This sequence joins TRBV4-3 and TRBJ2-7; D is unresolved. CDR3 length: 15 amino acids. CDR1 is LGHNA, CDR2 YSLEER, per germline. Trimming removed 0 bases from V and 1 base from J, with 10 bases in between. The CDR3 spells CASSQDNRFSYEQYF. DNA for the CDR3: TGCGCCAGCAGCCAAGATAACAGATTTTCCTACGAGCAGTACTTC.

This sequence joins TRBV12-3 or TRBV12-4 and TRBJ2-5; no clear D gene. V lost 2 bases to trimming and J lost 2 bases, with 9 bases between them. This CDR3 spans 14 amino acids. The CDR3 bases are TGTGCCAGCAGTTTAACAGCTCTACAAGAGACCCAGTACTTC. Amino acids: CASSLTALQETQYF.

This clonotype was detected ten times or more. The chain employs TRBV12-3 or TRBV12-4 and TRBJ2-1, with TRBD1 matching 9 bases. V lost 4 bases to trimming and J lost 2 bases; unmatched junction nucleotides: 9. The CDR3 is made up of 17 amino acids. CDR3 nucleotide sequence: TGTGCCAGCAGTTCTCCCTCGGGACAGGGCCCCTACAATGAGCAGTTCTTC. Translating it yields CASSSPSGQGPYNEQFF.

This clonotype was seen a handful of times. This sequence joins TRBV20-1 and TRBJ1-1; D is perhaps TRBD1 (6 bases). The V end lost 0 bases, the J end lost 4 bases, and 12 bases lay between the germline ends. The CDR3 runs 14 residues. Germline values: CDR1 DFQATT, CDR2 SNEGSKA (reference sequence). CDR3 protein: CSARDGGGGTEAFF. DNA of the CDR3: TGCAGTGCTAGAGATGGGGGCGGGGGCACTGAAGCTTTCTTT.

CDR3 DNA: TGTGCCAGCAGCTTTTATACCGTCCCCTACGAGCAGTACTTC. It translates to CASSFYTVPYEQYF. The rearrangement uses TRBV7-9 and TRBJ2-7, with D hard to call. The CDR3 extends over 14 amino acids. Germline values: CDR1 SEHNR, CDR2 FQNEAQ (reference sequence). V gave up 3 bases and J gave up 2 bases, with 11 bases separating them.

This clonotype has just a few counts. The chain has TRBV7-9 and TRBJ2-4; TRBD1 or TRBD2 may be the D gene (6 bases each). The CDR3 spans 16 residues. The V gene lost 8 bases and the J gene lost 0 bases, with 17 bases spanning the gap. Germline V gene data show CDR1 as SEHNR and CDR2 as FQNEAQ (reference sequence). The CDR3 DNA reads as TGTGCCAGCGTACCGGGGGCGCTGGGAGCCAAAAACATTCAGTACTTC. This gives the protein CASVPGALGAKNIQYF.

In this sample, this clonotype turned up a few times. This chain links TRBV7-6 with TRBJ2-1; possibly TRBD2 for D (8 bases). V dropped 2 bases and J dropped 6 bases, with 29 bases sitting between them. The CDR3 loop spans 20 amino acids. Per germline, CDR1 SGHVS and CDR2 FNYEAQ. The CDR3, as DNA: TGTGCCAGCAGCTTATTAGGGGGCCGTATACGAGCGGGAGTGGGCAATGAGCAGTTCTTC. As protein: CASSLLGGRIRAGVGNEQFF. The entire variable domain, with the rest obtained from reference TRBV7-6 and TRBJ2-1, is as follows: GAGVSQSPRYKVTKRGQDVALRCDPISGHVSLYWYRQALGQGPEFLTYFNYEAQQDKSGLPNDRFSAERPEGSISTLTIQRTEQRDSAMYRCASSLLGGRIRAGVGNEQFFGPGTRLTVL.

V usage is TRBV2 and J usage is TRBJ2-7; 12 nucleotides line up with TRBD2. Germline V CDR1 and CDR2: SNHLY, FYNNEI. This CDR3 region has 13 residues. The DNA for the CDR3 is TGTGCCACCAGTGGACTAGCGGGAACCGAGCAGTACGTC. It specifies CATSGLAGTEQYV.